This T cell receptor (beta chain) derives from a study of blood T cell repertoires in COVID-19. Overall study context: COVID-19 samples from acute and convalescent phases originated in the United States, Italy and Spain. Sample material is recorded as cDNA or gDNA derived from T cells, B-cell-depleted T cells, or PBMCs.

The CDR3 has 16 residues. V was pared by 1 base and J by 1 base, with 11 bases between. CDR1 is LNHDA, CDR2 SQIVND, per germline (reference sequence). Per the authors' pipeline: Reference gene primer amplification gave nucleated cell count estimates. The method was immunoSEQ multiplex PCR; TCRdb's version includes in-frame clones alone and lacks a portion of them. Clonal size and the V and J genes are those of that table, whereas D and trimming came from the DNA. This table holds 200,000 to 250,000 clones, approximately 86% found once. The material sequenced was peripheral blood. The rearrangement links TRBV19 to TRBJ1-5; D not certain. This TCR was sampled from a woman aged 80 or over with active or convalescent COVID-19. For the CDR3, the DNA is TGTGCCAGTAGTATAGTAGGAACGGGAAGCAATCAGCCCCAGCATTTT. The encoded protein is CASSIVGTGSNQPQHF.